The entry below gives a single TCR beta chain sequence along with its context. Its antigen is not identified. The data are from a study of regulatory T cells in long-lasting Graves disease. Whole-study context: Antithyroid drugs had been taken under 3 months by newly diagnosed Graves' patients.

Broader study findings: Patients with persistent disease showed a bias toward TRBV28, TRBJ1-2 and TRBJ2-5.

Germline V gene sequence: CDR1 SGDLS, CDR2 YYNGEE. The V gene end was trimmed by 0 bases and the J gene end by 10 bases; junction bases not matched to a gene: 10. This CDR3 comprises 15 residues. In building TCR beta libraries, iRepertoire HTBI primers were used together with Arm-PCR of CDR3 regions. TCRdb redid the calling of the multiplex PCR reads with MiXCR, one entry per CDR3 protein. The sample consists of around 450,000 distinct CDR3 sequences, under 15% of them appearing once. Time point defined: newly diagnosed GD, antithyroid drugs for less than 3 months. Extracted PBMC RNA gave rise to the TCR library. Patients all came to the study from an endocrinology department in Xi'an, China. The same data also went into a second study, on T cells in Graves' hyperthyroidism and ophthalmopathy.

The material was peripheral blood mononuclear cells (PBMCs), obtained at new diagnosis, from a patient treated with antithyroid drugs. The chain combines TRBV9 with TRBJ2-1, with 7 positions matching TRBD2. The TCR was taken from a woman in her twenties or thirties with Graves disease. The CDR3: CASSVDGGRAREQFF. CDR3 DNA sequence: TGTGCCAGCAGCGTAGATGGGGGGAGGGCAAGGGAGCAGTTCTTC.